The 9 T cell receptor beta chains reported below all come from one sample, sequenced in a study of molecular identifiers for immune sequencing clone quantification. TCRdb itself ran the PCR reads through MiXCR, one entry per CDR3 protein. The sample contains hundreds of thousands of distinct CDR3 sequences, about 25% of which appear only once. Sequencing used naive CD8+ T cells from blood, with Jurkat cell RNA spiked in. Specified subset: FACS-sorted CD8+CD4-CCR7+CD45RA+ naive T cells. Receptors were obtained from a human donor in good health. Some libraries in this study had Jurkat cell RNA spiked in.

This clonotype occurred a few times. The gene calls are TRBV19 and TRBJ2-7; D not resolved. Germline V gene sequence: CDR1 LNHDA, CDR2 SQIVND (reference sequence). The CDR3 loop spans 14 amino acids. V was pared by 5 bases and J by 2 bases, with 13 bases between. This CDR3 reads CASSFSLPAYEQYF. The CDR3 bases are TGTGCCAGTAGTTTTTCCCTTCCCGCCTACGAGCAGTACTTC.

The chain links TRBV20-1 to TRBJ2-1; maybe TRBD2 (5 bases). The CDR3 is 15 residues long. CDR1 DFQATT and CDR2 SNEGSKA come from the germline V gene (reference sequence). Deletions cut 0 bases from V and 4 bases from J, with 13 bases between. CDR3 residues: CSARDQVLAYNEQFF. CDR3 coding DNA: TGCAGTGCTAGAGATCAGGTATTAGCGTACAATGAGCAGTTCTTC.

J is TRBJ2-7 and V is TRBV6-5; 9 positions match TRBD1. The germline V gene has CDR1 MNHEY and CDR2 SVGAGI. V shed 0 bases, J shed 3 bases, and the junction held 9 bases outside the gene matches. The CDR3 covers 17 residues. CDR3 coding DNA: TGTGCCAGCAGTTACTCAGTCCGGGACAGGGTGGGCTACGAGCAGTACTTC. Translated: CASSYSVRDRVGYEQYF.

In this sample, this clonotype turned up many times. V and J are TRBV30 and TRBJ1-1, with D possibly TRBD1 on 6 matching bases. CDR1 is GTSNPN, CDR2 SVGIG, per germline (reference sequence). V lost 2 bases and J 0 bases, leaving 7 bases between the germline ends. The CDR3 extends over 13 amino acids. CDR3 residues: CAWSTGMNTEAFF. As DNA, the CDR3 is TGTGCCTGGAGTACAGGGATGAACACTGAAGCTTTCTTT.

This clonotype was seen only once. This chain uses TRBV5-3 with TRBJ2-2; 7 bases fit TRBD1. TRBV5-3 qualifies as an ORF whose function is uncertain. Trimming removed 8 bases from V and 6 bases from J; junction bases left unmatched: 13. The CDR3 contains 15 residues. CDR3 DNA sequence: TGTGCCAGCACGAATTACAGGGGCGGAGCCGGGGAGCTGTTTTTT. Residues: CASTNYRGGAGELFF.

The genes are TRBV20-1 and TRBJ2-3; 8 bases line up with TRBD2. The CDR3 has 14 amino acids. Germline lookup yields CDR1 DFQATT and CDR2 SNEGSKA (reference sequence). V trimming: 1 base; J trimming: 4 bases; junction bases outside the gene matches: 4. Here the CDR3 reads CSARVGGAPDTQYF. The CDR3 region has the DNA TGCAGTGCTAGAGTCGGGGGGGCCCCAGATACGCAGTATTTT.

This clonotype was detected a few times. DNA for the CDR3: TGTGCCAGCAGTCAACTCGACAGGGTCCCCTACGAGCAGTACTTC. Encoded protein: CASSQLDRVPYEQYF. The V gene is TRBV12-3 or TRBV12-4, the J gene TRBJ2-7, with 7 positions matching TRBD1. V was clipped by 5 bases and J by 2 bases; unmatched bases: 9. This CDR3 contains 15 residues.

This clonotype turned up a few times. Because the CDR3 is missing its conserved closing phenylalanine or tryptophan, this is likely a read error. The chain is built from TRBV28 and TRBJ2-7; D not certain. Trimming removed 6 bases from V and 0 bases from J, with 6 bases in between. CDR3 length equals 12 residues. Germline V gives CDR1 MDHEN, CDR2 SYDVKM. CDR3 in DNA: TGTGCCAGCAGCGGATCCTCCTACGAGCAGTACTCC. Its translation is CASSGSSYEQYS.

The rearrangement uses TRBV19 and TRBJ2-2; D uncertain. Trimming left V 7 bases short and J 1 base short, with 7 bases between. Germline CDR1 and CDR2: LNHDA and SQIVND (reference sequence). This CDR3 contains 13 residues. CDR3 amino acids: CASTGRNTGELFF. CDR3 nucleotide sequence: TGTGCCAGTACTGGACGGAACACCGGGGAGCTGTTTTTT. Supplemented by reference TRBV19 and TRBJ2-2, the full variable domain reads DGGITQSPKYLFRKEGQNVTLSCEQNLNHDAMYWYRQDPGQGLRLIYYSQIVNDFQKGDIAEGYSVSREKKESFPLTVTSAQKNPTAFYLCASTGRNTGELFFGEGSRLTVL.